This TCR beta chain originates from a study of T cell responses to AZD1222 COVID-19 vaccine. The CDR3 extends over 12 amino acids. Trimming took off 3 bases at V and 11 bases at J, with 11 bases between the two ends. CDR1 MNHNS and CDR2 SASEGT come from the germline V gene. Of note for this clone: The target antigen is unknown.

Regarding the study as a whole: In all cases, repertoires were sampled only after the peak T cell response. Spike-specific TCR depth and breadth grew after two AZD1222 doses. Only six AZD1222 recipients tested seropositive at baseline.

Libraries were prepared by immunoSEQ multiplex PCR; TCRdb keeps only in-frame clonotypes and omits some of them. The table has about 83,000 clones, about 83% seen once. Sequencing was performed on peripheral blood, taken on day 0 of AZD1222 vaccination. The sequence came from an adult in good health. The V gene is TRBV6-1, the J gene TRBJ1-5; D unclear. CDR3 amino acids: CASSDEFVAQHF. CDR3 bases: TGTGCCAGCAGTGACGAATTTGTAGCCCAGCATTTT.